This entry describes one T cell receptor beta chain. Method: immunoSEQ multiplex PCR; TCRdb's copy keeps in-frame clones and lacks some. There are about 76,000 clones in the sample; about 92% occur only once, and under 3% lies in the top ten. The sample comes from a study of T cell changes during pregnancy in multiple sclerosis. Trimming pared 0 bases from V and 3 bases from J, leaving 7 bases between. Germline assignment: CDR1 SNHLY and CDR2 FYNNEI. CDR3 size: 14 residues. This sequence joins TRBV2 and TRBJ2-3; D may be TRBD2 (6 bases). This TCR was sampled from a female donor with multiple sclerosis, enrolled in a pregnancy study. Sequenced material: peripheral blood, taken in the second trimester of pregnancy. The CDR3 sequence is CASSEARETDTQYF. CDR3 DNA sequence: TGTGCCAGCAGTGAAGCGCGGGAAACAGATACGCAGTATTTT.